A single sample is the source of the 5 T cell receptor beta chains below, sequenced in a study of blood T cells in healthy people across ages. Using a J-beta primer mix together with a sample-barcoded 5' primer, a second PCR was run for about 7 to 12 cycles. Via MiXCR, TCRdb re-called the 5' RACE reads, giving one row per CDR3 protein. Of around 820,000 distinct CDR3 sequences detected, 20% to 25% appear once; the ten largest clones hold under 4.5%. These data are also associated with another study on T cells of mothers and their children.

Sequencing input: blood. All receptors come from a boy aged 10-17 years in good health.

In DNA, the CDR3 is TGTGCCAGCAGTGAGCCCGGAGATACGCAGTATTTT. Protein product: CASSEPGDTQYF. The chain uses TRBV12-3 or TRBV12-4 and TRBJ2-3; D remains unclear. The germline V and J ends were trimmed by 5 bases and 5 bases, with 8 bases remaining between them. The CDR3 spans 12 residues.

This clonotype was picked up one time. This sequence joins TRBV19 and TRBJ1-5; 7 positions match TRBD1. The V segment lost 3 bases and the J segment 5 bases; nucleotides outside the gene matches: 4. CDR1 LNHDA and CDR2 SQIVND come from the germline V gene (reference sequence). The CDR3 is 14 amino acids. CDR3 sequence: CASSMDRRYQPQHF. DNA of the CDR3: TGTGCCAGTAGTATGGACAGGCGTTATCAGCCCCAGCATTTT.

The chain couples TRBV6-2 or TRBV6-3 to TRBJ1-1; weak D call: TRBD1 (6 bases). V dropped 5 bases and J dropped 8 bases, with 9 bases sitting between them. The CDR3 spans 11 residues. Looked up from germline, CDR1 is MNHEY and CDR2 is SVGEGT. As DNA, the CDR3 is TGTGCCAGCAGTACCGGACAGGAAGCTTTCTTT. It yields the protein CASSTGQEAFF.

The chain uses TRBV20-1 and TRBJ1-2; D is perhaps TRBD1 (5 bases). Trimming shortened V by 0 bases and J by 7 bases, and 15 bases separated the two germline ends. The CDR3 runs to 14 residues. The germline CDR1 and CDR2 sequences are DFQATT and SNEGSKA (reference sequence). The CDR3 is CSARDNPPGSGYTF. The CDR3 DNA reads as TGCAGTGCTAGAGATAACCCCCCAGGGAGTGGCTACACCTTC.

The CDR3 DNA follows: TGCAGTGCTAGAGAAGTTTCAGCTAACACCGGGGAGCTGTTTTTT. This translates into CSAREVSANTGELFF. The V call is TRBV20-1, the J call TRBJ2-2; D is ambiguous. The CDR3 totals 15 residues. The germline V gene encodes CDR1 DFQATT and CDR2 SNEGSKA (reference sequence). The V and J ends lost 0 bases and 2 bases respectively, with 10 bases between them.